These 21 T cell receptor beta chains were sequenced from one sample in a study of human T cells and chemical hapten exposure. Time point reported: patch test 1, 2 weeks after DPC sensitization. Treatment meaning: therapeutic diphenylcyclopropenone sensitization with weekly scalp DPC. Using its own MiXCR run on the RACE reads, TCRdb lists one record per CDR3 protein. The table lists roughly 360,000 distinct CDR3 sequences, 4.8% of them singletons. Material: whole blood, obtained in connection with sensitization to the hapten diphenylcyclopropenone (DPC). The source is a woman in her 50s with alopecia areata. Some clones in this sample may be carry-over from other donors' samples.

This clonotype was seen many times. The chain uses TRBV29-1 and TRBJ2-3; D is unclear. This CDR3 region has 12 residues. From germline, CDR1 is SQVTM and CDR2 ANQGSEA. The germline V and J ends were trimmed by 4 bases and 6 bases, with 11 bases remaining between them. The CDR3 sequence: CSVATYTDTQYF. In nucleotides, the CDR3 is TGCAGCGTTGCCACCTACACGGATACGCAGTATTTT.

This clonotype was observed a handful of times. This chain links TRBV5-4 with TRBJ1-6, with no clear D. Deletions cut 2 bases from V and 0 bases from J, with 9 bases between. The V gene's germline CDR1 is SGHNT and CDR2 YYREEE (reference sequence). The CDR3 is 16 residues long. CDR3 loop: CASSFEINSYNSPLHF. The CDR3 coding sequence is TGTGCCAGCAGCTTTGAGATAAACTCCTATAATTCACCCCTCCACTTT. Together with reference TRBV5-4 and TRBJ1-6, the CDR3 gives the full variable domain: ETGVTQSPTHLIKTRGQQVTLRCSSQSGHNTVSWYQQALGQGPQFIFQYYREEENGRGNFPPRFSGLQFPNYSSELNVNALELDDSALYLCASSFEINSYNSPLHFGNGTRLTVT.

This clonotype was detected only a few times. The rearrangement uses TRBV2 and TRBJ2-3, with 10 bases that match TRBD1. Losses at the gene ends were 7 bases for V and 5 bases for J; bases not matched to a gene: 9. Germline V CDR1 and CDR2: SNHLY, FYNNEI. The CDR3 is 15 amino acids. CDR3 bases: TGTGCCAGCACGACAGGGGGCGGACACAGAGATACGCAGTATTTT. This codes for CASTTGGGHRDTQYF. Drawing the rest from reference TRBV2 and TRBJ2-3, the complete variable domain is EPEVTQTPSHQVTQMGQEVILRCVPISNHLYFYWYRQILGQKVEFLVSFYNNEISEKSEIFDDQFSVERPDGSNFTLKIRSTKLEDSAMYFCASTTGGGHRDTQYFGPGTRLTVL.

The chain employs TRBV15 and TRBJ2-3, with TRBD1 matching over 9 bases. CDR1 is LNHNV and CDR2 is YYDKDF in the germline V gene (reference sequence). The CDR3 sequence is 15 residues long. V shed 0 bases and J 5 bases; nucleotides not matched to a gene: 3. CDR3 sequence reads: CATSRDGGQGDTQYF. The CDR3 DNA reads as TGTGCCACCAGCAGAGATGGGGGACAGGGAGATACGCAGTATTTT. The full variable domain, completed using reference TRBV15 and TRBJ2-3, is DAMVIQNPRYQVTQFGKPVTLSCSQTLNHNVMYWYQQKSSQAPKLLFHYYDKDFNNEADTPDNFQSRRPNTSFCFLDIRSPGLGDTAMYLCATSRDGGQGDTQYFGPGTRLTVL.

This clonotype has ten or more counts. V is TRBV7-8 and J is TRBJ1-5; 11 bases align to TRBD1. The CDR3 is 15 amino acids. Germline V gives CDR1 SGHVS, CDR2 FQNEAQ. With V trimmed by 5 bases and J by 6 bases, 6 bases remained unmatched. CDR3 loop: CASSDGTGGIQPQHF. The CDR3 nucleotides read TGTGCCAGCAGCGATGGGACAGGGGGTATTCAGCCCCAGCATTTT. The complete variable domain, with remaining parts taken from reference TRBV7-8 and TRBJ1-5, reads GAGVSQSPRYKVAKRGQDVALRCDPISGHVSLFWYQQALGQGPEFLTYFQNEAQLDKSGLPSDRFFAERPEGSVSTLKIQRTQQEDSAVYLCASSDGTGGIQPQHFGDGTRLSIL.

This clonotype was counted only a few times. The CDR3 loop is CASLGTANTGELFF. In DNA form, the CDR3 reads TGTGCCAGCCTCGGGACAGCGAACACCGGGGAGCTGTTTTTT. The chain combines TRBV5-5 with TRBJ2-2; the match to TRBD1 covers 7 bases. Germline trimming cut 7 bases from V and 0 bases from J; bases unmatched to any gene: 3. The CDR3 extends over 14 amino acids. Germline assignment: CDR1 SGHKS and CDR2 YYEKEE (reference sequence).

This clonotype was observed at least ten times. The chain employs TRBV9 and TRBJ2-5; the D gene is possibly TRBD2 (5 bases). Germline lookup yields CDR1 SGDLS and CDR2 YYNGEE. Trimming took 0 bases from V and 4 from J, leaving 13 bases between them. CDR3 length: 15 amino acids. The CDR3 sequence: CASSVEAAIAETQYF. CDR3 bases: TGTGCCAGCAGCGTAGAAGCGGCGATCGCAGAGACCCAGTACTTC.

This clonotype was seen many times. The chain joins TRBV9 to TRBJ1-1; tentatively, D is TRBD1 (6 bases). V dropped 3 bases and J dropped 1 base, with 13 bases sitting between them. Germline CDR1 SGDLS, CDR2 YYNGEE. This CDR3 has 15 residues. CDR3 loop: CASSGEGGANTEAFF. CDR3 bases: TGTGCCAGCAGCGGAGAGGGGGGCGCGAACACTGAAGCTTTCTTT. The complete variable domain, with remaining parts taken from reference TRBV9 and TRBJ1-1, reads DSGVTQTPKHLITATGQRVTLRCSPRSGDLSVYWYQQSLDQGLQFLIQYYNGEERAKGNILERFSAQQFPDLHSELNLSSLELGDSALYFCASSGEGGANTEAFFGQGTRLTVV.

The chain links TRBV6-5 to TRBJ2-1; the match to TRBD2 covers 12 bases. The V segment lost 2 bases and the J segment 9 bases; nucleotides outside the gene matches: 11. This CDR3 is 17 amino acids long. CDR1 MNHEY and CDR2 SVGAGI come from the germline V gene. As DNA, the CDR3 is TGTGCCAGCAGTTACGGACTCCTAGCGGGAGGGCCGGGTGAGCAGTTCTTC. Amino acids: CASSYGLLAGGPGEQFF.

V is TRBV27 and J is TRBJ2-7; D tentatively reads TRBD1 or TRBD2 (5 bases each). With 3 bases removed from V and 4 bases from J, the gap between germline ends came to 13 bases. The CDR3 is 14 residues long. The germline V gene encodes CDR1 MNHEY and CDR2 SMNVEV (reference sequence). CDR3 DNA sequence: TGTGCCAGCAGTTTTTCCCGGGGCTCGTACGAGCAGTACTTC. Encoded protein: CASSFSRGSYEQYF.

This clonotype was seen at least ten times. This chain uses TRBV7-8 with TRBJ2-3; TRBD1 agrees at 7 bases. V lost 5 bases and J lost 1; bases outside the gene matches: 9. CDR1 and CDR2 (germline): SGHVS, FQNEAQ. The CDR3 totals 16 residues. CDR3 coding DNA: TGTGCCAGCAGCCCCGCGAGGGGGCCGGGCACAGATACGCAGTATTTT. This sequence encodes CASSPARGPGTDTQYF.

There are many counts of this clonotype. This chain joins TRBV2 and TRBJ2-3, with D perhaps matching TRBD1 (6 bases). V lost 5 bases and J lost 1, with 13 bases in between. Germline CDR1 reads SNHLY; CDR2 reads FYNNEI. This CDR3 comprises 15 residues. CDR3: CASSHGGRGTDTQYF. CDR3 coding DNA: TGTGCCAGCAGTCATGGGGGCAGGGGCACAGATACGCAGTATTTT.

The chain recombines TRBV6-2 or TRBV6-3 with TRBJ2-1; D may correspond to TRBD1 or TRBD2 (5 bases each). CDR3 length equals 16 residues. V lost 4 bases and J 7 bases, leaving 20 bases between the germline ends. Looked up from germline, CDR1 is MNHEY and CDR2 is SVGEGT. The chain's CDR3 is CASSSIRDPMLNEQFF. In nucleotides, the CDR3 is TGTGCCAGCAGTTCCATCCGGGACCCCATGTTGAATGAGCAGTTCTTC.

This chain uses TRBV12-3 or TRBV12-4 with TRBJ2-3; D is unclear. The germline V and J ends were trimmed by 4 bases and 8 bases, with 19 bases remaining between them. The length of the CDR3 is 15 residues. CDR3 sequence reads: CASSSPPLQTGTQYF. DNA of the CDR3: TGTGCCAGCAGTTCCCCACCACTTCAAACCGGTACGCAGTATTTT.

This clonotype was detected many times. The chain recombines TRBV27 with TRBJ1-1; D is unclear. This CDR3 is built from 13 residues. The germline CDR1 and CDR2 sequences are MNHEY and SMNVEV (reference sequence). V shed 3 bases and J shed 4 bases, with 9 bases lying between them. CDR3 sequence (DNA): TGTGCCAGCAGTTTCCTGGGTGGCACTGAAGCTTTCTTT. It is translated as CASSFLGGTEAFF.

The rearrangement joins TRBV7-9 to TRBJ1-1; D gene uncertain. The CDR3 spans 12 residues. Germline V gene sequence: CDR1 SEHNR, CDR2 FQNEAQ (reference sequence). Trimming pared 7 bases from V and 6 bases from J, leaving 12 bases between. CDR3 in DNA: TGTGCCAGCATCCAACAAGTCGCTGAAGCTTTCTTT. Protein product: CASIQQVAEAFF. Using reference TRBV7-9 and TRBJ1-1 for the parts outside the CDR3, the full variable domain is DTGVSQNPRHKITKRGQNVTFRCDPISEHNRLYWYRQTLGQGPEFLTYFQNEAQLEKSRLLSDRFSAERPKGSFSTLEIQRTEQGDSAMYLCASIQQVAEAFFGQGTRLTVV.

In its sample, this clonotype was seen many times. The V gene is TRBV14, the J gene TRBJ2-7, with a possible D match to TRBD1 (7 bases). The CDR3 has 15 residues. With 5 bases removed from V and 3 bases from J, the gap between germline ends came to 17 bases. Germline V gives CDR1 SGHDN, CDR2 FVKESK. The DNA of the CDR3 is TGTGCCAGCAGCTCCAGACAGGGAGGAGTCTACGAGCAGTACTTC. It translates to CASSSRQGGVYEQYF.

The table lists this clonotype with many counts. The rearrangement uses TRBV6-7 and TRBJ2-5, with 9 bases fitting TRBD2. TRBV6-7 is sorted into the ORF group, with uncertain function. V was pared by 2 bases and J by 5 bases, with 9 bases of the junction left unmatched. The CDR3 length is 16 residues. Written as DNA, the CDR3 is TGTGCCAGCAGTTACGAGGTAGCGGGAGAGGAGGAGACCCAGTACTTC. It yields the protein CASSYEVAGEEETQYF.

Many counts were recorded for this clonotype. The chain is built from TRBV6-5 and TRBJ1-3, with no clear D. CDR1 is MNHEY, CDR2 SVGAGI, per germline. This CDR3 contains 18 residues. The ends were cut back, 3 bases at V and 0 bases at J, with 18 bases in the middle. CDR3 DNA sequence: TGTGCCAGCAGTTATTTACCCCAAAGACGGAACTCTGGAAACACCATATATTTT. This translates into CASSYLPQRRNSGNTIYF.

This clonotype was found a few times. The J gene is TRBJ1-4, the V gene TRBV7-9; D possibly corresponds to TRBD1 (5 bases). This CDR3 is built from 19 residues. The ends were cut back, 1 base at V and 0 bases at J, with 18 bases in the middle. Germline V gene sequence: CDR1 SEHNR, CDR2 FQNEAQ (reference sequence). As DNA, the CDR3 is TGTGCCAGCAGCTTAGTTGGGGGTGTGGGATCTGCAACTAATGAAAAACTGTTTTTT. Translated: CASSLVGGVGSATNEKLFF.

This clonotype was counted ten times or more. The J gene is TRBJ1-6, the V gene TRBV6-1, with D tentatively TRBD1 (6 bases). Trimming cost V 4 bases and J 9 bases, with 7 bases left between them. In germline, CDR1 is MNHNS, CDR2 SASEGT. The CDR3 loop spans 12 amino acids. This CDR3 reads CASSAQGSPLHF. The CDR3, as DNA: TGTGCCAGCAGTGCACAGGGTTCACCCCTCCACTTT.